The 27 T cell receptor beta chains below come from one sample, sequenced in a study of spatial heterogeneity in lung cancer (dated by TCRdb to about 2019). Library preparation was by 5' RACE. Sequencing was performed on a NextSeq 500. The public sequencing data were trimmed at Q25 with fastp and processed into clonotypes with MiXCR by TCRdb, which kept only in-frame beta chains. Identical CDR3 proteins give one entry, which carries the most common genes and DNA. The sample data list about 120,000 distinct CDR3 sequences, and 9% to 15% of these were observed just once. 16% of the sample comes from the top ten. The sample's time point, from its label and the paper: blood at routine non-recurrence follow-up after resection. Without any cell sorting, TCR sequencing was performed on whole RNA extracted either from tumor and nontumor lung tissue or from cryopreserved PBMC samples. The starting material was PBMCs, obtained at follow-up. The receptor source for this set is a male donor with early-stage non-small cell lung cancer.

The chain carries TRBV12-3 or TRBV12-4 and TRBJ1-4; D is possibly TRBD1 (5 bases). V lost 6 bases, J lost 6 bases, and 8 bases lay in between. CDR3 length: 12 residues. The CDR3 bases are TGTGCCAGCAGCGGGGGGGATGAAAAACTGTTTTTT. The encoded protein is CASSGGDEKLFF.

This clonotype was observed many times. CDR3 bases: TGTGCCAGCAGTCTGGACAGGAGTAGGTACGAGCAGTACTTC. Protein product: CASSLDRSRYEQYF. The chain carries TRBV28 and TRBJ2-7; 7 nucleotides line up with TRBD1. With V trimmed by 5 bases and J by 4 bases, 8 bases remained unmatched. The CDR3 consists of 14 residues. Germline values: CDR1 MDHEN, CDR2 SYDVKM. Supplemented by reference TRBV28 and TRBJ2-7, the full variable domain reads DVKVTQSSRYLVKRTGEKVFLECVQDMDHENMFWYRQDPGLGLRLIYFSYDVKMKEKGDIPEGYSVSREKKERFSLILESASTNQTSMYLCASSLDRSRYEQYFGPGTRLTVT.

This clonotype showed up just a few times. This rearrangement joins TRBV13 to TRBJ2-7, with 8 nucleotides matching TRBD1. The CDR3 extends over 14 amino acids. V trimming: 5 bases; J trimming: 4 bases; junction bases outside the gene matches: 7. Germline V gene lookup returns CDR1 PRHDT and CDR2 FYEKMQ (reference sequence). CDR3 in DNA: TGTGCCAGCAGCAGCAGGGACAGGCGTTACGAGCAGTACTTC. Protein: CASSSRDRRYEQYF.

The rearrangement links TRBV7-2 to TRBJ2-3; TRBD2 matches 7 bases. This CDR3 spans 16 amino acids. Germline assignment: CDR1 SGHTA and CDR2 FQGNSA. V was clipped by 3 bases and J by 6 bases; unmatched bases: 12. The CDR3 region is CASSFGGRGGTDTQYF. The DNA for the CDR3 is TGTGCCAGCAGCTTTGGAGGTCGCGGGGGTACCGATACGCAGTATTTT.

The sample holds a few counts of this clonotype. The V and J genes are TRBV6-2 or TRBV6-3 and TRBJ1-5; D gene unclear. CDR3 size: 15 residues. The V gene's germline CDR1 is MNHEY and CDR2 SVGEGT. V was clipped by 4 bases and J by 2 bases, with 12 bases between them. The CDR3 region has the DNA TGTGCCAGCAGTTCCTTGGATCGCCGCAATCAGCCCCAGCATTTT. Protein: CASSSLDRRNQPQHF.

The gene calls are TRBV20-1 and TRBJ2-1; 7 positions match TRBD2. The CDR3 loop spans 14 amino acids. V lost 1 base, J lost 6 bases, and 6 bases stayed unmatched. CDR1 and CDR2 (germline): DFQATT, SNEGSKA (reference sequence). CDR3 residues: CSARAGRGFNEQFF. DNA of the CDR3: TGCAGTGCTAGAGCGGGGCGGGGGTTCAATGAGCAGTTCTTC.

This clonotype has ten or more counts. The chain combines TRBV9 with TRBJ2-2; weak D call: TRBD2 (6 bases). With 0 bases removed from V and 7 bases from J, the gap between germline ends came to 13 bases. The CDR3 extends over 15 amino acids. Germline CDR1 and CDR2: SGDLS and YYNGEE. The CDR3 region has the DNA TGTGCCAGCAGCGTAGGGACTACGCCCTTCGGGGAGCTGTTTTTT. Its protein is CASSVGTTPFGELFF.

This chain uses TRBV14 with TRBJ2-1, with D unresolved. Looked up from germline, CDR1 is SGHDN and CDR2 is FVKESK. CDR3 size: 14 residues. Trimming removed 4 bases from V and 5 bases from J, with 12 bases in between. CDR3 DNA: TGTGCCAGCAGCCGATACAGTGGCGACAATGAGCAGTTCTTC. It yields the protein CASSRYSGDNEQFF.

At least ten counts were recorded for this clonotype. V and J are TRBV15 and TRBJ1-2, with 7 positions matching TRBD1. Germline V gene data show CDR1 as LNHNV and CDR2 as YYDKDF (reference sequence). The CDR3 has 14 residues. V shed 5 bases, J shed 8 bases, and the junction held 11 bases outside the gene matches. CDR3 DNA: TGTGCCACCAGCTTACCTTCGGGACAGAACGGCTACACCTTC. Protein product: CATSLPSGQNGYTF. Full variable domain (outside the CDR3, taken from reference TRBV15 and TRBJ1-2): DAMVIQNPRYQVTQFGKPVTLSCSQTLNHNVMYWYQQKSSQAPKLLFHYYDKDFNNEADTPDNFQSRRPNTSFCFLDIRSPGLGDTAMYLCATSLPSGQNGYTFGSGTRLTVV.

This clonotype was seen once. The chain is built from TRBV14 and TRBJ2-7, with TRBD1 matching 10 bases. Trimming took 4 bases from V and 1 from J; bases not matched to a gene: 4. Germline-derived CDR1 and CDR2 are SGHDN and FVKESK. The CDR3 loop spans 15 amino acids. As DNA, the CDR3 is TGTGCCAGCAGCCCGGGACAGGGGATTTCCTACGAGCAGTACTTC. This encodes CASSPGQGISYEQYF. Full variable domain (remainder filled in from reference TRBV14 and TRBJ2-7): EAGVTQFPSHSVIEKGQTVTLRCDPISGHDNLYWYRRVMGKEIKFLLHFVKESKQDESGMPNNRFLAERTGGTYSTLKVQPAELEDSGVYFCASSPGQGISYEQYFGPGTRLTVT.

This clonotype was seen a few times. This chain connects TRBV28 to TRBJ2-1; 9 bases map to TRBD2. Germline values: CDR1 MDHEN, CDR2 SYDVKM. The CDR3 loop spans 16 amino acids. V dropped 2 bases and J dropped 15; count of bases not matched to a gene: 17. CDR3 loop: CASSLGGTSLNSCPFF. As DNA, the CDR3 is TGTGCCAGCAGTTTAGGCGGGACTAGCCTTAATTCTTGTCCGTTCTTC.

The chain couples TRBV10-3 to TRBJ1-3; D unresolved. The CDR3 runs 14 residues. CDR1 ENHRY and CDR2 SYGVKD come from the germline V gene. Trimming took off 0 bases at V and 7 bases at J, with 10 bases between the two ends. The CDR3 loop is CAISESMGINTIYF. CDR3 DNA: TGTGCCATCAGTGAGTCGATGGGGATCAACACCATATATTTT.

The V gene is TRBV6-2 or TRBV6-3, the J gene TRBJ1-6; the D is unclear. Germline CDR1 is MNHEY and CDR2 is SVGEGT. This CDR3 region has 13 residues. The ends were cut back, 6 bases at V and 5 bases at J, with 8 bases in the middle. In DNA form, the CDR3 reads TGTGCCAGCAGCGCCGGGAATAATTCACCCCTCCACTTT. This gives the protein CASSAGNNSPLHF.

This clonotype was counted many times. The chain recombines TRBV5-1 with TRBJ2-7; 7 bases fit TRBD1. The CDR3 is made up of 15 amino acids. Germline V gene lookup returns CDR1 SGHRS and CDR2 YFSETQ. Trimming took 1 base from V and 4 from J; bases not matched to a gene: 8. The DNA for the CDR3 is TGCGCCAGCAGCTTGCTCCGACAGGGTGGGTACGAGCAGTACTTC. As protein: CASSLLRQGGYEQYF.

This clonotype came up many times. This chain joins TRBV4-3 and TRBJ2-1, with D maybe TRBD2 (7 bases). The CDR3 covers 17 residues. The V and J ends lost 0 bases and 4 bases respectively, with 16 bases between them. Germline CDR1 is LGHNA and CDR2 is YSLEER. The CDR3 sequence: CASSQDLRGGHYNEQFF. The CDR3 nucleotides are TGCGCCAGCAGCCAAGATCTTAGGGGGGGGCATTACAATGAGCAGTTCTTC.

This clonotype appeared many times. The rearrangement uses TRBV10-3 and TRBJ2-1; D is possibly TRBD1 (5 bases). V shed 4 bases and J shed 3 bases, with 13 bases lying between them. This CDR3 contains 15 residues. Germline V gene lookup returns CDR1 ENHRY and CDR2 SYGVKD. In DNA, the CDR3 is TGTGCCATCAGTGGATTAAGGGGAAACTACAATGAGCAGTTCTTC. It is translated as CAISGLRGNYNEQFF.

This clonotype was counted many times. This chain uses TRBV4-2 with TRBJ2-3; no reliable D call. Germline V gives CDR1 LGHNA, CDR2 YNFKEQ. Trimming stripped 0 bases from V and 4 bases from J, with 11 bases between. This CDR3 has 15 amino acids. As DNA, the CDR3 is TGTGCCAGCAGCCAAGATTTGGCGCGCTCAGATACGCAGTATTTT. The encoded protein is CASSQDLARSDTQYF.

The chain uses TRBV6-1 and TRBJ2-3; 9 bases are shared with TRBD2. This CDR3 comprises 19 residues. Germline CDR1 reads MNHNS; CDR2 reads SASEGT. J lost 2 bases, V lost 0 bases, and 12 bases had no gene match. CDR3 region: CASSEAGSGGRRNTDTQYF. The CDR3 region has the DNA TGTGCCAGCAGTGAAGCGGGGAGCGGGGGGCGTCGTAACACAGATACGCAGTATTTT.

The rearrangement links TRBV6-2 or TRBV6-3 to TRBJ1-1, with D perhaps matching TRBD1 (5 bases). The germline gives CDR1 MNHEY, CDR2 SVGEGT. The V and J ends lost 7 bases and 6 bases respectively, with 18 bases between them. The CDR3 contains 14 residues. This CDR3 is CASTRSGGSAEAFF. The CDR3, as DNA: TGTGCCAGCACCCGAAGCGGGGGATCGGCTGAAGCTTTCTTT.

Of note for this clonotype: A single base separates this from a much larger clone, so it may be a read error. The rearrangement links TRBV18 to TRBJ1-5; 7 positions match TRBD1. The germline CDR1 and CDR2 sequences are KGHSH and LQKENI. The CDR3 consists of 15 residues. The CDR3 nucleotides are TGTGCCAGCCCACCACCTGGGACAGTCAATCAGCCCCAGCATTTT. Its translation: CASPPPGTVNQPQHF. Complete variable domain (other parts from reference TRBV18 and TRBJ1-5): NAGVMQNPRHLVRRRGQEARLRCSPMKGHSHVYWYRQLPEEGLKFMVYLQKENIIDESGMPKERFSAEFPKEGPSILRIQQVVRGDSAAYFCASPPPGTVNQPQHFGDGTRLSIL.

The table lists this clonotype with many counts. V is TRBV21-1 and J is TRBJ2-4; the table's D gene call, TRBD1, was not cross checked with the DNA. TRBV21-1 represents a pseudogene. The CDR3 extends over 13 amino acids. CDR3 amino acids: CASSKRQGNIQYF. The CDR3 DNA sequence: TGTGCCAGCAGCAAAAGACAGGGAAACATTCAGTACTTC.

The rearrangement uses TRBV7-6 and TRBJ2-7; D uncertain. The CDR3 loop spans 13 amino acids. Trimming took off 4 bases at V and 0 bases at J, with 7 bases between the two ends. Germline loops: CDR1 SGHVS, CDR2 FNYEAQ. CDR3 residues: CASSSHPSYEQYF. CDR3 nucleotides: TGTGCCAGCAGCTCGCATCCCTCCTACGAGCAGTACTTC.

The rearrangement uses TRBV10-3 and TRBJ1-1; D gene unclear. Trimming removed 6 bases at V and 6 bases at J, with 14 bases between. The CDR3 has 13 amino acids. Per the germline V gene, CDR1 is ENHRY and CDR2 is SYGVKD. DNA for the CDR3: TGTGCCATCAGCCTTCCCGGGATAGCTGAAGCTTTCTTT. It encodes CAISLPGIAEAFF.

CDR3 sequence: CASSLSRVGNTEAFF. CDR3 bases: TGTGCCAGCAGTTTATCCAGGGTAGGGAACACTGAAGCTTTCTTT. The chain carries TRBV27 and TRBJ1-1, with D possibly TRBD1 on 5 matching bases. The CDR3 covers 15 residues. V was trimmed by 0 bases and J by 1 base, leaving 9 bases between them. Per germline, CDR1 MNHEY and CDR2 SMNVEV (reference sequence).

There are many counts of this clonotype. V is TRBV28 and J is TRBJ2-5; tentative D call: TRBD1 (6 bases). The CDR3 contains 14 residues. The V end was cut by 6 bases, the J end by 1 base, with 12 bases between. The V gene's germline CDR1 is MDHEN and CDR2 SYDVKM. The CDR3 loop is CASSGQLFQETQYF. CDR3 DNA: TGTGCCAGCAGCGGACAGCTCTTCCAAGAGACCCAGTACTTC. Full variable domain (outside the CDR3, taken from reference TRBV28 and TRBJ2-5): DVKVTQSSRYLVKRTGEKVFLECVQDMDHENMFWYRQDPGLGLRLIYFSYDVKMKEKGDIPEGYSVSREKKERFSLILESASTNQTSMYLCASSGQLFQETQYFGPGTRLLVL.

The V and J genes are TRBV7-9 and TRBJ1-5; D is unclear. The CDR3 spans 14 residues. CDR1 and CDR2 (germline): SEHNR, FQNEAQ (reference sequence). The V gene lost 5 bases and the J gene lost 2 bases, with 10 bases spanning the gap. The CDR3 DNA reads TGTGCCAGCAGCCAGGACGGAGGCAATCAGCCCCAGCATTTT. Translation gives CASSQDGGNQPQHF.

This chain uses TRBV5-1 with TRBJ2-7, with D perhaps TRBD2 (7 bases). V gave up 0 bases and J gave up 2 bases, with 12 bases separating them. The CDR3 length is 15 residues. Germline V gives CDR1 SGHRS, CDR2 YFSETQ. The CDR3 region is CASSLAGGSTYEQYF. The CDR3, as DNA: TGCGCCAGCAGCTTGGCGGGGGGCAGTACCTACGAGCAGTACTTC.